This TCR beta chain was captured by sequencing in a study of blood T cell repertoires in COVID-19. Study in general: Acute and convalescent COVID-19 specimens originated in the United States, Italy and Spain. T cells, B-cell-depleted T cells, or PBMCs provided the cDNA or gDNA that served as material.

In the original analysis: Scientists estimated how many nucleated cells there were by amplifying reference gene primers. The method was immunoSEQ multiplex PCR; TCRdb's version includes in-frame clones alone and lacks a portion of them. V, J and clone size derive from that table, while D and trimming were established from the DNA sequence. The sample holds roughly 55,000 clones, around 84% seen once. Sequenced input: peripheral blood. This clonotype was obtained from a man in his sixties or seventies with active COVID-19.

The CDR3 spells CASSLTEYQETQYF. The CDR3 DNA follows: TGTGCCAGCAGCTTGACCGAGTACCAAGAGACCCAGTACTTC. This sequence joins TRBV5-5 and TRBJ2-5, with D unresolved. CDR1 is SGHKS and CDR2 is YYEKEE in the germline V gene (reference sequence). The CDR3 loop spans 14 amino acids. The V end lost 1 base, the J end lost 0 bases, and 7 bases lay between the germline ends.